The T cell receptor (beta chain) described here comes from a study of blood T cell repertoires in COVID-19. Trimming took 6 bases from V and 7 from J, leaving 16 bases between them. Per the germline V gene, CDR1 is MNHEY and CDR2 is SVGAGI. This CDR3 comprises 14 residues. TCRdb keeps only in-frame clones here, not all; method: immunoSEQ multiplex PCR. The table has roughly 320,000 clones, approximately 90% seen once. The age range of participants was about 18 to 95 years, with residence in about two dozen US areas. Cohorts were determined from participant-reported clinical history. The chain links TRBV6-5 to TRBJ1-3, with D possibly being TRBD1 (5 bases). The receptor comes from a woman in her 30s who had been exposed to COVID-19. Sequencing was performed on PBMCs or T cells enriched from blood (not recorded which). Written as DNA, the CDR3 is TGTGCCAGCAGACCAGGGATCTTCGGGAACACCATATATTTT. Its translation: CASRPGIFGNTIYF.